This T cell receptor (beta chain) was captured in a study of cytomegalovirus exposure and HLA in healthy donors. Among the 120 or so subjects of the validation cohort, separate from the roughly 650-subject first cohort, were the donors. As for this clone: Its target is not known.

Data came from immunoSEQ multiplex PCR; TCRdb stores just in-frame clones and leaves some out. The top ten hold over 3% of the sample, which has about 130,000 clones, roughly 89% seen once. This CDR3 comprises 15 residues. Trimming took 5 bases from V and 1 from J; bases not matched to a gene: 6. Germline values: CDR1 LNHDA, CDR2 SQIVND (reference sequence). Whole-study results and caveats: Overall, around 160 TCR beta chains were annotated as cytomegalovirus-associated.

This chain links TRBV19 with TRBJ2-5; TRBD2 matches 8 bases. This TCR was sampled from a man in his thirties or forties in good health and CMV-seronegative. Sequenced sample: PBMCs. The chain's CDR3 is CASSVGTRLQETQYF. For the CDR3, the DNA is TGTGCCAGTAGTGTCGGGACTAGACTCCAAGAGACCCAGTACTTC.